This T cell receptor beta chain was identified during a study of blood T cell repertoires in COVID-19. Study background: Samples came from the United States, Italy and Spain, spanning acute and convalescent COVID-19. Sources were T cells, B-cell-depleted T cells, or PBMCs; the material itself was cDNA or gDNA.

This clone was picked up one time. The Seattle patients joined while their infection was active and were tracked longitudinally afterward. Original processing methods: Nucleated cell counts were estimated from reference gene primer amplification. Sequenced by immunoSEQ multiplex PCR; TCRdb stores in-frame clones only, minus some. From that table come the V and J calls and clone size; the DNA was used to work out D and trimming. The sample consists of approximately 350,000 clones, around 92% of them appearing once. CDR3 length: 16 amino acids. Per germline, CDR1 MNHEY and CDR2 SMNVEV (reference sequence). V lost 10 bases to trimming and J lost 4 bases; unmatched junction nucleotides: 13.

This TCR was recovered from a woman under 40 with COVID-19, enrolled during active disease. Sequenced sample: peripheral blood. This chain joins TRBV27 and TRBJ2-3, with 11 positions matching TRBD2. The CDR3: CATLPLAGGGPDTQYF. The CDR3 bases are TGTGCCACCTTACCCTTAGCGGGGGGGGGTCCAGATACGCAGTATTTT.